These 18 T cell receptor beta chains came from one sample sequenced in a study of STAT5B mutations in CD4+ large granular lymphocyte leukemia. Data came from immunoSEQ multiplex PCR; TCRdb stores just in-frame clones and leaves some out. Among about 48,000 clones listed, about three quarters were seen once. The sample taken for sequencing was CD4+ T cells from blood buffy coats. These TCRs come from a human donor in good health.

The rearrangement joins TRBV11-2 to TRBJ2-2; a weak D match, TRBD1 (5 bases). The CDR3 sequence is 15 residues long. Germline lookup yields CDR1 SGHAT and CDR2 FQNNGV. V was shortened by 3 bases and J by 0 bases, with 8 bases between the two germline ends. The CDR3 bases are TGTGCCAGCAGCTTTGGACAAGCGAACACCGGGGAGCTGTTTTTT. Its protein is CASSFGQANTGELFF.

Here the CDR3 DNA reads TGTGCCAGCAGCCCCCCTACTAGCGGGGGGGCCGGTAATGAGCAGTTCTTC. It translates to CASSPPTSGGAGNEQFF. The rearrangement joins TRBV13 to TRBJ2-1; 13 bases fit TRBD2. Germline-derived CDR1 and CDR2 are PRHDT and FYEKMQ (reference sequence). The CDR3 extends over 17 amino acids. Germline trimming cut 5 bases from V and 7 bases from J; bases unmatched to any gene: 11.

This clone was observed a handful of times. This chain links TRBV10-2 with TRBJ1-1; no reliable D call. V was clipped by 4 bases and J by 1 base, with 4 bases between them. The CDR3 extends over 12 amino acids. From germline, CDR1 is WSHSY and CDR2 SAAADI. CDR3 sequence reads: CASSGQNTEAFF. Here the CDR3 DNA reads TGCGCCAGCAGTGGACAGAACACTGAAGCTTTCTTT.

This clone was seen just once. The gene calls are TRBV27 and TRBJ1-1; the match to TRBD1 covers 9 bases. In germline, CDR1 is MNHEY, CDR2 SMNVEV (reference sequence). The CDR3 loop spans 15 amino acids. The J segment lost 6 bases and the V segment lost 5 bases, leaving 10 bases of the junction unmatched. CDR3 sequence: CASSLVSGQGSEAFF. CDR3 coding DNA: TGTGCCAGCAGTCTCGTCTCGGGACAGGGTTCTGAAGCTTTCTTT.

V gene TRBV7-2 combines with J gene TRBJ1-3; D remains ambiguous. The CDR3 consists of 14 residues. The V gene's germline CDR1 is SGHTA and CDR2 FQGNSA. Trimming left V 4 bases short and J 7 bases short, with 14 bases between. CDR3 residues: CASSSPSTGNTIYF. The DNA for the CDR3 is TGTGCCAGCAGCTCCCCCAGTACGGGGAACACCATATATTTT. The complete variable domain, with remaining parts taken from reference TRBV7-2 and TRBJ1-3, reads GAGVSQSPSNKVTEKGKDVELRCDPISGHTALYWYRQSLGQGLEFLIYFQGNSAPDKSGLPSDRFSAERTGGSVSTLTIQRTQQEDSAVYLCASSSPSTGNTIYFGEGSWLTVV.

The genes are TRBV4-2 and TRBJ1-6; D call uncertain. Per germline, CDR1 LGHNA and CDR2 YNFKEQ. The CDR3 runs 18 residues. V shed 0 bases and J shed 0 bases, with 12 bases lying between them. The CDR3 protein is CASSQESVRGSYNSPLHF. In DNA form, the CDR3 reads TGTGCCAGCAGCCAAGAGAGCGTACGGGGCTCCTATAATTCACCCCTCCACTTT.

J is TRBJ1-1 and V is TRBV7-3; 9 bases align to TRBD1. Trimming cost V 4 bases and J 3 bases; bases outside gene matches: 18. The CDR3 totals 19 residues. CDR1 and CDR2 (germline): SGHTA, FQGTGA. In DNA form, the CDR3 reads TGTGCCAGCAGCTCGAAGCTGGGGACAGGGAGGGAACTGGACACTGAAGCTTTCTTT. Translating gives CASSSKLGTGRELDTEAFF.

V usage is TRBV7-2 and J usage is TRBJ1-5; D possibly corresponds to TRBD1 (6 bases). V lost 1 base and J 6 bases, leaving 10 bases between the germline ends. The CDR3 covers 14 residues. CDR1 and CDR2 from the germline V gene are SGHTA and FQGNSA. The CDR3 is CASSLEQGGQPQHF. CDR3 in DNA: TGTGCCAGCAGCTTAGAACAGGGAGGTCAGCCCCAGCATTTT.

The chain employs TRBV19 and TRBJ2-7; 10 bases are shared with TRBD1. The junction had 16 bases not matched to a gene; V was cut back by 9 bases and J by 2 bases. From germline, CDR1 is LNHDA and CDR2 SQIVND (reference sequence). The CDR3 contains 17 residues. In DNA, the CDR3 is TGTGCCAGGCGTCCCTTTTCCCGGGACAGGGGTCCCTACGAGCAGTACGTC. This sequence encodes CARRPFSRDRGPYEQYV.

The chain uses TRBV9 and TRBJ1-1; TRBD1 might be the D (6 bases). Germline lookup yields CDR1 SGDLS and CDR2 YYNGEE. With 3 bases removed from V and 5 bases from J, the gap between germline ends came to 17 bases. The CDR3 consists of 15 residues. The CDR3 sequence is CASSARDIPGTEAFF. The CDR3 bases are TGTGCCAGCAGCGCCAGGGACATCCCTGGGACTGAAGCTTTCTTT.

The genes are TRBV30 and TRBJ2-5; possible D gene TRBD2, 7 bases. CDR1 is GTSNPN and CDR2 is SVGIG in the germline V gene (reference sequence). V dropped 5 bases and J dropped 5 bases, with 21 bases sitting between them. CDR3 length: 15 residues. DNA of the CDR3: TGTGCCTGGGGAGTGCCCCCGGGGGGCCGGGAGACCCAGTACTTC. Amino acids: CAWGVPPGGRETQYF.

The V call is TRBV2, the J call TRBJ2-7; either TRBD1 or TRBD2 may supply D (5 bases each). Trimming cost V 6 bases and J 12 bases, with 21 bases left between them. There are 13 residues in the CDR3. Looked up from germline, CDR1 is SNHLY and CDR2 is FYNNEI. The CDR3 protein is CASRAGTSLSRYV. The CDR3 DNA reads TGTGCCAGCAGGGCTGGGACCTCATTATCTAGGTACGTC.

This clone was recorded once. CDR3 DNA: TGTGCCAGCAGCGTAGGAGGCGGGGGGGCTGACAATGAGCAGTTCTTC. Its protein product is CASSVGGGGADNEQFF. The chain combines TRBV9 with TRBJ2-1; TRBD2 matches at 9 bases. The trim removed 0 bases at V and 5 bases at J, leaving 6 bases unmatched. Germline V lookup: CDR1 SGDLS, CDR2 YYNGEE. This CDR3 has 16 residues.

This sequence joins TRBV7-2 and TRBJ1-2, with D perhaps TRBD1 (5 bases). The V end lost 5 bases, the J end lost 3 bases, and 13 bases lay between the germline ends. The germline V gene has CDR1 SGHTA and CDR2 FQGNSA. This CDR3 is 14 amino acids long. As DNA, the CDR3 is TGTGCCAGCAGCCTTCGGGGGGTTGACTATGGCTACACCTTC. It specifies CASSLRGVDYGYTF.

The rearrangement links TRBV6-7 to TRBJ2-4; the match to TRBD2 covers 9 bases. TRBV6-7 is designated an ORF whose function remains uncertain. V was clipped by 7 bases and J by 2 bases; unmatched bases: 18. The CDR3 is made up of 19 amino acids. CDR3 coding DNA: TGTGCCAGCACTCCCAACCCCCTAGCGGGGCCAAGGTCCAAAAACATTCAGTACTTC. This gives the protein CASTPNPLAGPRSKNIQYF.

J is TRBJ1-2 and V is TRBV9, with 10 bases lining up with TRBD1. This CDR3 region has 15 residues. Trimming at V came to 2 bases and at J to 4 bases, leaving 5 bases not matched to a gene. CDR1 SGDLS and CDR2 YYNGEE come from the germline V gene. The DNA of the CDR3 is TGTGCCAGCAGCGTGGGACAGGGGTCGGGCTATGGCTACACCTTC. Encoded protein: CASSVGQGSGYGYTF.

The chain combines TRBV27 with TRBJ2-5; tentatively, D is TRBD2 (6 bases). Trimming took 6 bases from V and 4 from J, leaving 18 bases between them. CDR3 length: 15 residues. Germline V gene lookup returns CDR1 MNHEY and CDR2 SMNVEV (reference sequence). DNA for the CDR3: TGTGCCAGCAGCTATTTGGCGACTAGACGAGAGACCCAGTACTTC. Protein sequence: CASSYLATRRETQYF.

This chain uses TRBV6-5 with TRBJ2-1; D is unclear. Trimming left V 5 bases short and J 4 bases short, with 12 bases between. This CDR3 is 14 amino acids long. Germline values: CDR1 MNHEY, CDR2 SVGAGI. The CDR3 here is CASSTPTTYNEQFF. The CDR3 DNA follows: TGTGCCAGCAGTACCCCCACTACGTACAATGAGCAGTTCTTC.